This T cell receptor (beta chain) stems from a study of T cells after yellow fever vaccination. CDR1 is SQVTM and CDR2 is ANQGSEA in the germline V gene. The CDR3 has 14 amino acids. Trimming at V came to 4 bases and at J to 6 bases, leaving 9 bases not matched to a gene. Overall study results and limits: The secondary T-cell response peaked on day 5, not day 15, but was weaker.

TCRdb redid the calling of the 5' RACE reads with MiXCR, one entry per CDR3 protein. The repertoire holds under 700,000 distinct CDR3 sequences, with 17% as singletons. Only a few counts were recorded for this clonotype. Antigen unknown. This receptor was identified in a man younger than 35 who received the YFV17D yellow fever vaccine. The chain uses TRBV29-1 and TRBJ2-1; the match to TRBD2 covers 7 bases. Specimen: PBMCs, collected around 5 days after the first yellow fever vaccination. The chain's CDR3 is CSVGGGDAGNEQFF. In DNA, the CDR3 is TGCAGCGTTGGGGGAGGGGATGCCGGCAATGAGCAGTTCTTC.